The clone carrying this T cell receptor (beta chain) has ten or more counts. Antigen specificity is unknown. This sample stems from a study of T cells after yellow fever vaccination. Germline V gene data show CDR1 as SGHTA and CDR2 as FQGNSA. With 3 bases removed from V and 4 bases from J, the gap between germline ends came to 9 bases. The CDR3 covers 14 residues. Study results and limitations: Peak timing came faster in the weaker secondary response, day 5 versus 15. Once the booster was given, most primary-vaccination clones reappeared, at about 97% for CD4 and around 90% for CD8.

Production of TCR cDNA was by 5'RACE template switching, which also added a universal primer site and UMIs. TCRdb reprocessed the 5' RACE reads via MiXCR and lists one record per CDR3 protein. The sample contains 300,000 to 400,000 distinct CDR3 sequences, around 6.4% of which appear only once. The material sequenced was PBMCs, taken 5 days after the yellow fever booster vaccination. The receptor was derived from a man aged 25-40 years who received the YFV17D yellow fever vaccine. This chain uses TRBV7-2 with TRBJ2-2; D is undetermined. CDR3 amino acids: CASSLYYPTGELFF. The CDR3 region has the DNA TGTGCCAGCAGCTTGTACTATCCCACCGGGGAGCTGTTTTTT.